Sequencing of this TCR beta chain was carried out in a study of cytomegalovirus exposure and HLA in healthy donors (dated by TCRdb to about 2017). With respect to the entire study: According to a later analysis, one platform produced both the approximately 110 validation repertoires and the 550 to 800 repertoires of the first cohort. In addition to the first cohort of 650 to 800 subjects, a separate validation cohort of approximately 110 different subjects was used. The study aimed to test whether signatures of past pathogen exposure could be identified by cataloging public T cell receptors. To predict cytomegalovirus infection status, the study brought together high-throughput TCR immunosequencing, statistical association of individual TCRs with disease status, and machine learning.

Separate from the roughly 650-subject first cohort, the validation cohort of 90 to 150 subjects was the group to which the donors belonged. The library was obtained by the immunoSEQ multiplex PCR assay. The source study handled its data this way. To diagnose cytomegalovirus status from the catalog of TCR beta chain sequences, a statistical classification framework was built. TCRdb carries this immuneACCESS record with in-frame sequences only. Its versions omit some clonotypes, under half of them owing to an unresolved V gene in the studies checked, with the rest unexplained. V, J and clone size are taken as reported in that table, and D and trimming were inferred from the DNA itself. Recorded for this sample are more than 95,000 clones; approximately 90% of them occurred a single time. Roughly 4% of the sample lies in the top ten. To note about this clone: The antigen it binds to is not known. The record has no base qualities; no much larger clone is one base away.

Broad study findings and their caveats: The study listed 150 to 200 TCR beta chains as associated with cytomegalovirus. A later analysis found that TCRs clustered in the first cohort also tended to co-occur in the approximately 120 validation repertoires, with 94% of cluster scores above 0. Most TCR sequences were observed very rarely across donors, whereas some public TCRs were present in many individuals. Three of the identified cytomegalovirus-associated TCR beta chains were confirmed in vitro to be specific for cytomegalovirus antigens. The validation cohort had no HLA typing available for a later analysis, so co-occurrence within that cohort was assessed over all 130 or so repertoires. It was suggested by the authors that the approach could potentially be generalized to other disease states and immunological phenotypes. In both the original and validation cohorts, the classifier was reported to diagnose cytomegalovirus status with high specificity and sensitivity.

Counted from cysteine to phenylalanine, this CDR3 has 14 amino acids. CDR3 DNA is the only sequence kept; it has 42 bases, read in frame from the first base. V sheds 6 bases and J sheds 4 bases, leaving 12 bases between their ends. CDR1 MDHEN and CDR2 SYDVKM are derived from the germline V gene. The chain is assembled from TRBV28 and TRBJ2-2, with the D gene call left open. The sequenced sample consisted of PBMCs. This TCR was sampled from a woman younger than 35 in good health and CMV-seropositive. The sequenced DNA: TGTGCCAGCAGCCGGGTGGATGGCACCGGGGAGCTGTTTTTT. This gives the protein CASSRVDGTGELFF.